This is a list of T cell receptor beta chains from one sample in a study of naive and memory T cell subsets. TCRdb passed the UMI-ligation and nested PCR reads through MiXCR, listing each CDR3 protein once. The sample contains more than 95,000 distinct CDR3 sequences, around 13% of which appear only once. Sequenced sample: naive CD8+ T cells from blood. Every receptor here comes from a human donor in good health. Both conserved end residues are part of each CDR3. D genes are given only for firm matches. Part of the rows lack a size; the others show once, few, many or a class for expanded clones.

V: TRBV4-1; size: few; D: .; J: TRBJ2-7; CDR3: CASSPNDGYEQYF; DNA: TGCGCCAGCAGCCCGAATGACGGCTACGAGCAGTACTTC
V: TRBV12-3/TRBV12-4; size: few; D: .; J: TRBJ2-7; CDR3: CASSLYHEQYF; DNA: TGTGCCAGCAGTTTGTATCACGAGCAGTACTTC
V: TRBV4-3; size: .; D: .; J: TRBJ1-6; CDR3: CASSQDAAPHVQTSPLHF; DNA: TGCGCCAGCAGCCAAGACGCCGCCCCGCATGTCCAGACCTCACCCCTCCACTTT
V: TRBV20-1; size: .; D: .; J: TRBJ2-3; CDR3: CSARYFDPVDTQYF; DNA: TGCAGTGCTAGATACTTCGATCCGGTGGATACGCAGTATTTT
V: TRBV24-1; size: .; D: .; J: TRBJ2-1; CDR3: CATSDLDGNEQFF; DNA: TGTGCCACCAGTGATTTGGACGGCAATGAGCAGTTCTTC
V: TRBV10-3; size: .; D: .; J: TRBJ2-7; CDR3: CAISESQINPEQYF; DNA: TGTGCCATCAGTGAGTCTCAGATCAACCCCGAGCAGTACTTC
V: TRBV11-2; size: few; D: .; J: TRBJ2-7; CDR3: CASSLASEQYF; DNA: TGTGCCAGCTCTTTGGCGAGCGAGCAGTACTTC
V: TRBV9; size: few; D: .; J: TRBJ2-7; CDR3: CASSVAGTHSYEQYF; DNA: TGTGCCAGCAGCGTAGCGGGAACGCACTCCTACGAGCAGTACTTC
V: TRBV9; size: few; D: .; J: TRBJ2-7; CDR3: CASSVGGSPYEQYF; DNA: TGTGCCAGCAGCGTTGGGGGGTCCCCCTACGAGCAGTACTTC
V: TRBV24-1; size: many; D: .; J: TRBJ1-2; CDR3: CATSEGRYYGYTF; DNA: TGTGCCACCAGTGAGGGCAGATACTATGGCTACACCTTC
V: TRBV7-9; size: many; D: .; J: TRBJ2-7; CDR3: CASSPPRWSEQYF; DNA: TGTGCCAGCAGCCCCCCTCGGTGGTCCGAGCAGTACTTC
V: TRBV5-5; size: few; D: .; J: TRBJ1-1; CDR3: CASSLISEAFF; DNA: TGTGCCAGCAGCTTAATCTCTGAAGCTTTCTTT
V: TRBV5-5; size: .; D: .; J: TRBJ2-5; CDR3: CASSLGPKGTQYF; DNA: TGTGCCAGCAGCTTGGGACCCAAAGGGACCCAGTACTTC
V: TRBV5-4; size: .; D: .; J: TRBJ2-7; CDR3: CASSSQGYYEQYF; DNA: TGTGCCAGCAGCTCCCAGGGCTACTACGAGCAGTACTTC
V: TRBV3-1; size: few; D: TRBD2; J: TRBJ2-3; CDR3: CASSRGGQDTQYF; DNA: TGTGCCAGCAGCCGCGGGGGGCAAGATACGCAGTATTTT
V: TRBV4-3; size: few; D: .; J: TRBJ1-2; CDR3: CASSQESTARYGYTF; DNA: TGCGCCAGCAGCCAAGAGTCGACGGCTAGGTATGGCTACACCTTC
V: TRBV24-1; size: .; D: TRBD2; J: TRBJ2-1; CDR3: CATSVLAGGPDNEQFF; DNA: TGTGCCACCAGTGTCCTAGCGGGAGGGCCGGACAATGAGCAGTTCTTC
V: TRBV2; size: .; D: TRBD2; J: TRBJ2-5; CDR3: CASTKEGLAGAWNPETQYF; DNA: TGTGCCAGCACCAAGGAGGGACTAGCGGGGGCCTGGAATCCAGAGACCCAGTACTTC
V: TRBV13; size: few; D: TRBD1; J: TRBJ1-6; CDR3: CASRPRTGNSPLHF; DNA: TGTGCCAGCAGACCGAGGACAGGGAATTCACCCCTCCACTTT
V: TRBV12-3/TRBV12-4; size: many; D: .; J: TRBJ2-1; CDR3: CASSPSPLSSIEQFF; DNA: TGTGCCAGCAGCCCCTCCCCCTTGTCTAGCATAGAACAGTTCTTC
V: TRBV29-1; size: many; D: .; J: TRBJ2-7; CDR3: CSVEDLGVEQYF; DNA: TGCAGCGTTGAAGATTTGGGTGTAGAGCAGTACTTC
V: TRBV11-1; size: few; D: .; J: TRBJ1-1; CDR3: CASSLEDIFGEAFF; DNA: TGTGCCAGCAGTTTAGAGGACATCTTTGGAGAAGCTTTCTTT
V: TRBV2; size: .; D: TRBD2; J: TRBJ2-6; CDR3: CASIGGKGANVLTF; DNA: TGTGCCAGCATCGGGGGGAAGGGGGCCAACGTCCTGACTTTC
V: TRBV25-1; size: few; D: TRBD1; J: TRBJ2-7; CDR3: CASRGPRDSSYEQYF; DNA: TGTGCCAGCAGGGGGCCTCGGGACAGCTCCTACGAGCAGTACTTC
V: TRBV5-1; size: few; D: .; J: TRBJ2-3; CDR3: CASSTREGPTDTQYF; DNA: TGCGCCAGCAGCACGCGCGAGGGGCCCACAGATACGCAGTATTTT
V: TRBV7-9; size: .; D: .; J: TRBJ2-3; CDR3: CASTAPDTQYF; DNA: TGTGCCAGCACTGCACCAGATACGCAGTATTTT
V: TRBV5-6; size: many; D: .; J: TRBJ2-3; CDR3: CASSWTVVDTQYF; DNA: TGTGCCAGCAGCTGGACGGTGGTGGATACGCAGTATTTT
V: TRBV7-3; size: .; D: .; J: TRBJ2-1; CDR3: CASRPGGSGYNEQFF; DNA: TGTGCCAGCCGCCCTGGGGGGAGCGGATACAATGAGCAGTTCTTC
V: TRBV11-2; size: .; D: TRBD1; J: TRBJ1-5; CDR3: CASSLVSWTGLNQPQHF; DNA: TGTGCCAGCAGCTTAGTTAGCTGGACAGGCTTAAATCAGCCCCAGCATTTT
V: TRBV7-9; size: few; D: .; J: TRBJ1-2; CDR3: CASSLAFQGHGYTF; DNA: TGTGCCAGCAGCTTAGCCTTTCAGGGGCATGGCTACACCTTC
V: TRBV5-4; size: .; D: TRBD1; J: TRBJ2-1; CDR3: CASSLTGGVYNEQFF; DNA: TGTGCCAGCAGCTTAACAGGGGGCGTATACAATGAGCAGTTCTTC
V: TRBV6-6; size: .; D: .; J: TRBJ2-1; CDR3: CASSYFRGTDTYNEQFF; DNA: TGTGCCAGCAGTTACTTCCGCGGGACTGACACATACAATGAGCAGTTCTTC
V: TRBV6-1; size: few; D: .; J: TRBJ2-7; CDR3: CASSEAPGLESYEQYF; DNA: TGTGCCAGCAGTGAGGCACCGGGACTTGAGTCCTACGAGCAGTACTTC
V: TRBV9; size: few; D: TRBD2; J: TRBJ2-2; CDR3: CASSEGTSGGASPGELFF; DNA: TGTGCCAGCAGCGAGGGGACTAGCGGGGGGGCCTCCCCCGGGGAGCTGTTTTTT
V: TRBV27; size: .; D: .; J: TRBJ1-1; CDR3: CASSSTALNTEAFF; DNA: TGTGCCAGCAGTTCGACAGCTTTGAACACTGAAGCTTTCTTT
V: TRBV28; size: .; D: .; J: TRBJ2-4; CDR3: CASSSGWNAKNIQYF; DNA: TGTGCCAGCAGTTCCGGCTGGAACGCCAAAAACATTCAGTACTTC
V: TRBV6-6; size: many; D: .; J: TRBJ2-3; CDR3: CASSFQPDTQYF; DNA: TGTGCCAGCAGTTTCCAACCAGATACGCAGTATTTT
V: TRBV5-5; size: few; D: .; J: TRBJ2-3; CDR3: CASSRDSSDTDTQYF; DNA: TGTGCCAGCAGCCGAGACTCCTCCGACACAGATACGCAGTATTTT
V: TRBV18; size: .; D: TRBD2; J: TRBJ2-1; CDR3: CASSPGRAEYNEQFF; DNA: TGTGCCAGCTCACCCGGGAGGGCCGAATACAATGAGCAGTTCTTC
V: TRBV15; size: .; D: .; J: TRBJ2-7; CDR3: CATSRDGRQGAGLYEQYF; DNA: TGTGCCACCAGCAGAGACGGGAGACAGGGCGCCGGCCTGTACGAGCAGTACTTC
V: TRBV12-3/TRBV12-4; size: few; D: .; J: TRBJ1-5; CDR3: CASGPGNQPQHF; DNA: TGTGCCAGCGGACCGGGCAATCAGCCCCAGCATTTT
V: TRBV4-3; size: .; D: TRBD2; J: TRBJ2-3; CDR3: CASSQDLSSGGITDTQYF; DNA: TGCGCCAGCAGCCAAGATCTTTCTAGCGGGGGGATCACAGATACGCAGTATTTT
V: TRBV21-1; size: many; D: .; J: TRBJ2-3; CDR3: CASSKFSGGSTDTQYF; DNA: TGTGCCAGCAGCAAATTTAGCGGGGGGAGCACAGATACGCAGTATTTT
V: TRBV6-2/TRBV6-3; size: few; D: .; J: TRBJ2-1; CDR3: CASSTVPIYNEQFF; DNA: TGTGCCAGCAGCACCGTACCAATCTACAATGAGCAGTTCTTC
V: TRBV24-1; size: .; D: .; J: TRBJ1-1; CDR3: CATSELTYRLNTEAFF; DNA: TGTGCCACCAGTGAACTCACGTACAGGCTGAACACTGAAGCTTTCTTT
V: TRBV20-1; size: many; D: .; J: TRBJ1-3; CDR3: CSAPFLLSRSGNTIYF; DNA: TGCAGTGCCCCCTTCTTACTCTCCCGCTCTGGAAACACCATATATTTT
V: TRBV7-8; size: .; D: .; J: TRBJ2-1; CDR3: CASRFLGGSEQFF; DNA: TGTGCCAGCAGGTTCCTGGGGGGCAGTGAGCAGTTCTTC
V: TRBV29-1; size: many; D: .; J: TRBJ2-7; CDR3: CSVKDDRSSYEQYF; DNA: TGCAGCGTTAAAGACGACAGAAGCTCCTACGAGCAGTACTTC
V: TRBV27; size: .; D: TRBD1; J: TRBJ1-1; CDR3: CASSPGQGAEAFF; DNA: TGTGCCAGCAGTCCCGGACAGGGGGCTGAAGCTTTCTTT
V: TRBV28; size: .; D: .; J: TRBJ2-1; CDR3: CASSLPSVGGHDEQFF; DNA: TGTGCCAGCAGTTTACCTTCAGTGGGGGGGCACGATGAGCAGTTCTTC
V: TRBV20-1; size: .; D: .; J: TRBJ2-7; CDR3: CSARGGGQGYEQYF; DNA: TGCAGTGCTAGAGGAGGAGGGCAGGGTTACGAGCAGTACTTC
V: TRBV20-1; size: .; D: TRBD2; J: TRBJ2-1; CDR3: CSAPLDSGKDEQFF; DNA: TGCAGTGCCCCCCTTGATAGCGGGAAAGATGAGCAGTTCTTC